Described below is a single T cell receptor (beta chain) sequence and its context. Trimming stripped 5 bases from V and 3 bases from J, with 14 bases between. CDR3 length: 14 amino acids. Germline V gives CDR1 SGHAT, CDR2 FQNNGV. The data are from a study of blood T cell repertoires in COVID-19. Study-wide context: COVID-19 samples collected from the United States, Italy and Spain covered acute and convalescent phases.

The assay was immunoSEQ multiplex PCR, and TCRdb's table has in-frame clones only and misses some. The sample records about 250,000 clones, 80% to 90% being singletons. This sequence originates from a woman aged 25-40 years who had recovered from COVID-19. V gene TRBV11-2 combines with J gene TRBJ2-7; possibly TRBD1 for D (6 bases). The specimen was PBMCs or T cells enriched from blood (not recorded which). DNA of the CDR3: TGTGCCAGCAGCCCATCGACAGGTCTCTACGAGCAGTACTTC. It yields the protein CASSPSTGLYEQYF.